Listed below are T cell receptor beta chains from one sample, sequenced in a study of cytomegalovirus exposure and HLA in healthy donors. Profiling relied on immunoSEQ multiplex PCR, and the TCRdb table lists in-frame clones only, not all of them. The sample holds 75,000 to 90,000 clones; roughly 63% are singletons and the top ten take 15%. Sequencing input: PBMCs. The receptors derive from a woman in her 40s in good health and CMV-seropositive. Each CDR3 is given with its conserved first and last residue. A D gene is named only where the DNA matches it firmly. Clone size is not always given. Where it is, it says once, few, many or a class for expanded clones.

d_call	clone_size	j_call	v_call	cdr3_aa	cdr3_nt
.	.	TRBJ2-5	TRBV7-2	CASSSAAHQETQYF	TGTGCCAGCAGCTCTGCGGCTCACCAAGAGACCCAGTACTTC
.	.	TRBJ2-3	TRBV5-6	CASSSPGKESTDTQYF	TGTGCCAGCAGCTCCCCGGGGAAGGAGAGCACAGATACGCAGTATTTT
.	once	TRBJ1-4	TRBV28	CASSSDSKEKLFF	TGTGCCAGCAGTTCGGACAGTAAGGAAAAACTGTTTTTT
.	.	TRBJ2-7	TRBV4-3	CASSQAHRTDLYEQYF	TGCGCCAGCAGCCAAGCACACAGGACAGACCTCTACGAGCAGTACTTC
.	few	TRBJ2-5	TRBV18	CASSPGYETQYF	TGTGCCAGCTCACCCGGGTACGAGACCCAGTACTTC
TRBD2	.	TRBJ2-1	TRBV7-9	CADTGLVDGEQFF	TGTGCCGATACGGGACTAGTCGACGGTGAGCAGTTCTTC
.	.	TRBJ1-1	TRBV12-5	CASGWEVGTEAFF	TGTGCTAGTGGTTGGGAGGTAGGGACTGAAGCTTTCTTT
.	.	TRBJ2-3	TRBV7-2	CATTVAWSEDTQYF	TGTGCCACCACCGTGGCTTGGTCCGAAGATACGCAGTATTTT
.	.	TRBJ2-2	TRBV4-3	CASSQDPQGWDTGELFF	TGCGCCAGCAGCCAAGACCCCCAGGGATGGGACACCGGGGAGCTGTTTTTT
TRBD2	.	TRBJ2-7	TRBV7-2	CASSLGTSGYSYEQYF	TGTGCCAGCAGCCTCGGTACTAGCGGGTACTCCTACGAGCAGTACTTC
TRBD1	.	TRBJ2-5	TRBV9	CASSVAIGTETLQETQYF	TGTGCCAGCAGCGTAGCGATTGGGACAGAGACCCTCCAAGAGACCCAGTACTTC
.	.	TRBJ1-2	TRBV4-3	CASSQEGQFGGYTF	TGCGCCAGCAGCCAAGAAGGACAGTTCGGTGGCTACACCTTC
.	.	TRBJ2-7	TRBV27	CASSRSRGGEQYF	TGTGCCAGCAGCCGAAGCAGGGGCGGGGAGCAGTACTTC